The 14 T cell receptor beta chains given below trace back to one sample, sequenced in a study of cytomegalovirus exposure and HLA in healthy donors (dated by TCRdb to the late 2010s). The library was made by the immunoSEQ multiplex PCR assay. For the multiplex PCR, a mixture combining 60 forward primers for TCR Vbeta segments and 13 reverse primers for TCR Jbeta segments was used. TCRdb mirrors the immuneACCESS table, restricted to in-frame sequences. Some clones are absent from its copies; in checked studies, under half trace to an unresolved V gene, and the reason for the others is unknown. The sample profile shows 90,000 or so clones; about 78% of them were found once. Together, the top ten hold approximately 3% of the sample. What was sequenced was PBMCs. Source of these receptors: a woman aged 40 to 50 in good health and CMV-seronegative.

This sequence joins TRBV7-6 and TRBJ1-2; TRBD1 is a possible D gene (6 bases). Germline loops: CDR1 SGHVS, CDR2 FNYEAQ. Trimming left V 3 bases short and J 3 bases short, with 17 bases between. The CDR3 totals 16 residues. Written as DNA, the CDR3 is TGTGCCAGCAGCTTGTTTGGACAGATGGGGGACTATGGCTACACCTTC. This sequence encodes CASSLFGQMGDYGYTF.

V gene TRBV5-8 combines with J gene TRBJ2-7, with 10 bases that match TRBD1. This CDR3 is built from 16 residues. Unmatched junction bases numbered 12, after V lost 4 bases and J lost 5 bases. CDR1 and CDR2 (germline): SGHTS, YDEGEE. This CDR3 is CASSPGEGTGVHEQYF. Here the CDR3 DNA reads TGTGCCAGCAGCCCTGGAGAAGGGACAGGGGTCCACGAGCAGTACTTC.

This chain links TRBV5-6 with TRBJ2-5, with 8 bases aligning to TRBD1. Germline V gene data show CDR1 as SGHDT and CDR2 as YYEEEE. CDR3 length: 16 amino acids. J lost 5 bases, V lost 3 bases, and 12 bases had no gene match. CDR3 amino acids: CASSSSIRGPQETQYF. CDR3 DNA: TGTGCCAGCAGCTCCTCTATCAGGGGGCCGCAGGAGACCCAGTACTTC.

The chain couples TRBV5-1 to TRBJ1-6; D remains unclear. V lost 4 bases and J lost 7, with 18 bases in between. The CDR3 length is 16 residues. Germline CDR1 and CDR2: SGHRS and YFSETQ. The chain's CDR3 is CASSLGVAGGNSPLHF. CDR3 DNA: TGCGCCAGCAGCCTCGGGGTAGCTGGTGGGAATTCACCCCTCCACTTT. Using reference TRBV5-1 and TRBJ1-6 for the parts outside the CDR3, the full variable domain is KAGVTQTPRYLIKTRGQQVTLSCSPISGHRSVSWYQQTPGQGLQFLFEYFSETQRNKGNFPGRFSGRQFSNSRSEMNVSTLELGDSALYLCASSLGVAGGNSPLHFGNGTRLTVT.

CDR3 DNA sequence: TGTGCCAGTAGTGGACTAGTTGGAGATGAGCAGTTCTTC. Translating gives CASSGLVGDEQFF. The V gene is TRBV19, the J gene TRBJ2-1; 7 positions agree with TRBD2. CDR1 is LNHDA, CDR2 SQIVND, per germline (reference sequence). CDR3 length equals 13 residues. J lost 8 bases, V lost 5 bases, and 6 bases had no gene match.

The CDR3 DNA reads TGCAGCGGTCGACAGGGGATGAACACTGAAGCTTTCTTT. As protein: CSGRQGMNTEAFF. The V call is TRBV29-1, the J call TRBJ1-1, with 8 bases lining up with TRBD1. From germline, CDR1 is SQVTM and CDR2 ANQGSEA. The CDR3 runs to 13 residues. The J segment lost 0 bases and the V segment lost 7 bases, leaving 4 bases of the junction unmatched.

V gene TRBV6-6 combines with J gene TRBJ1-1; D gene uncertain. The CDR3 spans 13 residues. Germline CDR1 MNHNY, CDR2 SVGAGI (reference sequence). With 5 bases removed from V and 5 bases from J, the gap between germline ends came to 12 bases. This CDR3 is CASSAGWVTEAFF. CDR3 bases: TGTGCCAGCAGTGCAGGTTGGGTGACTGAAGCTTTCTTT.

The chain uses TRBV27 and TRBJ1-2; 7 bases match TRBD1. Germline V CDR1 and CDR2: MNHEY, SMNVEV (reference sequence). J lost 5 bases, V lost 3 bases, and 6 bases had no gene match. The CDR3 contains 14 residues. The CDR3 protein is CASSFTTGSYGYTF. CDR3 nucleotides: TGTGCCAGCAGTTTCACGACAGGGAGTTATGGCTACACCTTC.

This chain connects TRBV7-8 to TRBJ2-5, with TRBD1 identical over 8 bases. TRBJ2-7 explains the end of the DNA better; the J call may be wrong. This CDR3 has 16 amino acids. Germline V gives CDR1 SGHVS, CDR2 FQNEAQ. The CDR3: CASSVTGQGPSYEQYF. In DNA, the CDR3 is TGTGCCAGCAGCGTAACCGGACAGGGTCCCTCCTACGAGCAGTACTTC.

The chain has TRBV27 and TRBJ1-2; 9 nucleotides line up with TRBD1. V was clipped by 4 bases and J by 10 bases; unmatched bases: 10. Germline V lookup: CDR1 MNHEY, CDR2 SMNVEV (reference sequence). This CDR3 is 14 amino acids long. The CDR3 region has the DNA TGTGCCAGCAGTTCCCCGGGACAGGGCGTAGACTACACCTTC. This codes for CASSSPGQGVDYTF.

The rearrangement joins TRBV16 to TRBJ1-1; D is undetermined. Germline values: CDR1 KGHSY, CDR2 FQNENV. Deletions cut 0 bases from V and 10 bases from J, with 3 bases between. The CDR3 totals 10 residues. The CDR3 is CASSQSRAFF. The CDR3 DNA is TGTGCCAGCAGCCAATCCAGAGCTTTCTTT.

V gene TRBV5-4 combines with J gene TRBJ1-1, with TRBD1 matching over 11 bases. This CDR3 has 15 residues. Looked up from germline, CDR1 is SGHNT and CDR2 is YYREEE (reference sequence). J gave up 5 bases and V 3 bases, and 6 bases lay outside the gene matches. The CDR3 sequence is CASSWDRGGETEAFF. CDR3 coding DNA: TGTGCCAGCAGCTGGGACAGGGGGGGAGAGACTGAAGCTTTCTTT.

The chain uses TRBV19 and TRBJ2-7; TRBD2 is a possible D gene (5 bases). Germline V gene lookup returns CDR1 LNHDA and CDR2 SQIVND (reference sequence). V was cut by 10 bases and J by 2 bases, with 12 bases left in between. This CDR3 is built from 12 residues. This chain's CDR3 is CATQNGAYEQYF. CDR3 in DNA: TGTGCCACCCAAAACGGGGCCTACGAGCAGTACTTC. Variable domain in full (rest from reference TRBV19 and TRBJ2-7): DGGITQSPKYLFRKEGQNVTLSCEQNLNHDAMYWYRQDPGQGLRLIYYSQIVNDFQKGDIAEGYSVSREKKESFPLTVTSAQKNPTAFYLCATQNGAYEQYFGPGTRLTVT.

This clone was counted only a few times. This CDR3 is CASSYGTGNEQYF. In DNA, the CDR3 is TGTGCCAGCAGTTACGGAACAGGGAATGAGCAGTACTTC. The V call is TRBV6-5, the J call TRBJ2-7; a weak D match, TRBD1 (6 bases). Trimming pared 2 bases from V and 7 bases from J, leaving 12 bases between. CDR1 MNHEY and CDR2 SVGAGI come from the germline V gene. The CDR3 loop spans 13 amino acids.